The 14 T cell receptor beta chains in this list originate from one sample, sequenced in a study of blood T cells in healthy people across ages. A sample-barcoded 5' primer and a J-beta primer mix were used in a second PCR of roughly 6 to 11 cycles. Each CDR3 protein gets one entry after TCRdb re-called the 5' RACE reads with MiXCR. The sample includes 650,000 to 900,000 distinct CDR3 sequences, around 62% seen only once; the top ten take around a quarter. The sample consisted of blood. The receptors stem from a man aged 25 to 45 in good health.

V usage is TRBV7-9 and J usage is TRBJ2-7; D unresolved. The V gene's germline CDR1 is SEHNR and CDR2 FQNEAQ (reference sequence). This CDR3 comprises 13 residues. V was cut by 2 bases and J by 3 bases, with 8 bases left in between. CDR3: CASSLTPYYEQYF. The CDR3, as DNA: TGTGCCAGCAGCTTAACCCCTTACTACGAGCAGTACTTC. Full variable domain (outside the CDR3, taken from reference TRBV7-9 and TRBJ2-7): DTGVSQNPRHKITKRGQNVTFRCDPISEHNRLYWYRQTLGQGPEFLTYFQNEAQLEKSRLLSDRFSAERPKGSFSTLEIQRTEQGDSAMYLCASSLTPYYEQYFGPGTRLTVT.

The CDR3 reads CASKVGVEQYF. The CDR3 DNA follows: TGTGCCAGCAAGGTCGGGGTCGAGCAGTACTTC. This chain joins TRBV9 and TRBJ2-5, with a possible D match to TRBD2 (5 bases). The end of the DNA is better explained by TRBJ2-7, so the J call may be wrong. The CDR3 consists of 11 residues. Looked up from germline, CDR1 is SGDLS and CDR2 is YYNGEE.

The rearrangement joins TRBV3-1 to TRBJ1-1, with D perhaps matching TRBD1 (6 bases). This CDR3 comprises 16 residues. CDR1 is LGHDT and CDR2 is YNNKEL in the germline V gene (reference sequence). V was clipped by 0 bases and J by 0 bases, with 11 bases between them. The CDR3 DNA reads as TGTGCCAGCAGCCAAGAGGGGGGACATTTGAACACTGAAGCTTTCTTT. Residues: CASSQEGGHLNTEAFF.

The V and J genes are TRBV5-1 and TRBJ2-1; D might be TRBD1 or TRBD2, each matching 5 bases. Germline V CDR1 and CDR2: SGHRS, YFSETQ. The ends were cut back, 2 bases at V and 9 bases at J, with 18 bases in the middle. This CDR3 has 15 residues. CDR3 loop: CASSFGTSTLLEQFF. In DNA form, the CDR3 reads TGCGCCAGCAGCTTCGGGACCTCAACCCTCCTTGAGCAGTTCTTC.

This chain uses TRBV20-1 with TRBJ1-1, with D tentatively TRBD1 (6 bases). The CDR3 length is 12 residues. V lost 1 base and J lost 4, with 7 bases in between. Germline CDR1 DFQATT, CDR2 SNEGSKA (reference sequence). The chain's CDR3 is CSARGTATEAFF. The CDR3 region has the DNA TGCAGTGCTAGAGGGACAGCCACTGAAGCTTTCTTT.

CDR3 sequence reads: CASSSKPGETQYF. The CDR3 nucleotides read TGTGCCAGCAGCTCTAAGCCGGGAGAGACCCAGTACTTC. The V and J genes are TRBV9 and TRBJ2-5; the D is unclear. This CDR3 has 13 amino acids. Germline CDR1 reads SGDLS; CDR2 reads YYNGEE. With 4 bases removed from V and 4 bases from J, the gap between germline ends came to 11 bases.

J is TRBJ2-2 and V is TRBV13; unclear D gene. Trimming stripped 1 base from V and 5 bases from J, with 5 bases between. The CDR3 is 13 residues long. Germline-derived CDR1 and CDR2 are PRHDT and FYEKMQ (reference sequence). CDR3 loop: CASSLVVTGELFF. Here the CDR3 DNA reads TGTGCCAGCAGCTTAGTTGTAACCGGGGAGCTGTTTTTT.

This clonotype has only a few counts. V usage is TRBV9 and J usage is TRBJ2-7, with TRBD1 matching 9 bases. This CDR3 contains 17 residues. Trimming at V came to 3 bases and at J to 1 base, leaving 11 bases not matched to a gene. CDR1 and CDR2 (germline): SGDLS, YYNGEE. The CDR3 DNA follows: TGTGCCAGCAGCGCCTACACCGGGACAGGGAGTTCCTACGAGCAGTACTTC. Translation gives CASSAYTGTGSSYEQYF. Looking up the rest from reference TRBV9 and TRBJ2-7 gives the full variable domain: DSGVTQTPKHLITATGQRVTLRCSPRSGDLSVYWYQQSLDQGLQFLIQYYNGEERAKGNILERFSAQQFPDLHSELNLSSLELGDSALYFCASSAYTGTGSSYEQYFGPGTRLTVT.

This chain joins TRBV7-9 and TRBJ2-7, with unresolved D. With the DNA end fitting TRBJ2-5 better, the J assignment may be wrong. The CDR3 length is 11 residues. Per the germline V gene, CDR1 is SEHNR and CDR2 is FQNEAQ (reference sequence). The CDR3 loop is CASLIGETQYF. The CDR3 nucleotides read TGTGCCAGCCTCATCGGGGAGACCCAGTACTTC.

The chain uses TRBV5-1 and TRBJ2-1, with a tentative D call TRBD2 (5 bases). The J call is doubtful: the DNA matches TRBJ2-7 better. CDR1 is SGHRS and CDR2 is YFSETQ in the germline V gene. This CDR3 has 14 residues. The CDR3 DNA sequence: TGCGCCAGCAGCTCAACAGTCCCAAGCGGCGAGCAGTACTTC. Translation gives CASSSTVPSGEQYF.

Points on this clonotype: A read error may produce the germline difference seen at one junction end. The chain joins TRBV6-5 to TRBJ2-5, with D maybe TRBD1 (6 bases). The germline V gene encodes CDR1 MNHEY and CDR2 SVGAGI. The CDR3 runs 11 residues. The CDR3 bases are TGCGCCAGCGGACAGTATGAGACCCAGTACTTC. Translating it yields CASGQYETQYF.

This clonotype was seen just once. The junction departs from germline at one end; a sequencing error may be responsible. J is TRBJ1-2 and V is TRBV7-9, with D possibly TRBD1 on 5 matching bases. Germline V gene data show CDR1 as SEHNR and CDR2 as FQNEAQ (reference sequence). This CDR3 has 16 amino acids. The CDR3, as DNA: TGTGCCAGCAGCTTAAGGGACGGGGTCCGTGACTATGGCTACAACTTC. Protein product: CASSLRDGVRDYGYNF.

The chain recombines TRBV28 with TRBJ2-1; the D is unclear. The V end lost 6 bases, the J end lost 3 bases, and 18 bases lay between the germline ends. Germline V gene lookup returns CDR1 MDHEN and CDR2 SYDVKM. This CDR3 is built from 16 residues. The CDR3 nucleotides are TGTGCCAGCAGGGCCTCGTCAGGCCTGGTCTACAATGAGCAGTTCTTC. Residues: CASRASSGLVYNEQFF.

The V call is TRBV2, the J call TRBJ1-2; 10 nucleotides align to TRBD1. V was pared by 10 bases and J by 3 bases, with 5 bases of the junction left unmatched. Per the germline V gene, CDR1 is SNHLY and CDR2 is FYNNEI. This CDR3 is built from 13 residues. The CDR3 is CAKGQGEDYGYTF. The CDR3 DNA sequence: TGTGCCAAAGGACAGGGGGAAGACTATGGCTACACCTTC.